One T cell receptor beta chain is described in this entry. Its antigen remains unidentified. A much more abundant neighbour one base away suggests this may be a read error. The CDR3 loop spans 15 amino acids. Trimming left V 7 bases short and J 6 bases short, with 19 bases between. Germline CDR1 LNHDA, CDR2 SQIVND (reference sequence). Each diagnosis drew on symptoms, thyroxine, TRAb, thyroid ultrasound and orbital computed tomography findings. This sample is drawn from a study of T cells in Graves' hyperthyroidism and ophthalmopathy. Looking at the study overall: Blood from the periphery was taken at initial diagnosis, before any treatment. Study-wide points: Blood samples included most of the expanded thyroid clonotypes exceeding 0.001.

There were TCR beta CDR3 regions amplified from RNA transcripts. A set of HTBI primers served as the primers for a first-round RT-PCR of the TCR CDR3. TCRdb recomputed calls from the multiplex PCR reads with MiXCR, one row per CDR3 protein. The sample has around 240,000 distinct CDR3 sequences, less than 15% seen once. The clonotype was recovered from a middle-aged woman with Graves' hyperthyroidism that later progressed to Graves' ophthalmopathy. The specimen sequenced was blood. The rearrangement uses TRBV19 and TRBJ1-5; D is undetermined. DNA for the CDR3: TGTGCCAGTAAATCCGGGCCCTCGGTGGGTCAGCCCCAGCATTTT. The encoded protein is CASKSGPSVGQPQHF.